These 8 T cell receptor beta chains were all obtained from the same sample, sequenced in a study of T cell repertoires in aging, cancer and after chemotherapy. Multiplex touch-down PCR with TRB-A/B primers amplified rearranged V-D-J TRB sequences. TCRdb passed the multiplex PCR reads through MiXCR, listing each CDR3 protein once. The sample has some 8,000 distinct CDR3 sequences, roughly two fifths seen once. Amplification of TCR beta used genomic DNA extracted from peripheral blood. The sequencing input was blood. The receptors stem from a human donor in good health.

The J gene is TRBJ1-2, the V gene TRBV6-2 or TRBV6-3; no clear D gene. The CDR3 has 15 residues. Germline loops: CDR1 MNHEY, CDR2 SVGEGT. With 8 bases removed from V and 5 bases from J, the gap between germline ends came to 21 bases. The CDR3 DNA follows: TGTGCCAGCTGGACCGGAAAGGGCCTCTCTTATGGCTACACCTTC. It yields the protein CASWTGKGLSYGYTF.

The genes are TRBV13 and TRBJ2-7; TRBD2 might be the D (5 bases). CDR3 size: 13 residues. From germline, CDR1 is PRHDT and CDR2 FYEKMQ (reference sequence). V lost 7 bases, J lost 6 bases, and 16 bases lay in between. As DNA, the CDR3 is TGTGCCAGCAAAACCTCGGGGTTTGGCGAGCAGTACTTC. It translates to CASKTSGFGEQYF.

Relative to its sample, this clonotype is medium-sized. The J gene is TRBJ2-6, the V gene TRBV6-2 or TRBV6-3; possible D gene TRBD1, 5 bases. Germline V CDR1 and CDR2: MNHEY, SVGEGT. The CDR3 runs to 15 residues. V was clipped by 5 bases and J by 0 bases, with 8 bases between them. Here the CDR3 DNA reads TGTGCCAGCAGTGCCGACAGCTCTGGGGCCAACGTCCTGACTTTC. As protein: CASSADSSGANVLTF.

By share, this clonotype ranks as medium-sized. The chain recombines TRBV12-3 or TRBV12-4 with TRBJ2-6; no reliable D call. Trimming left V 8 bases short and J 0 bases short, with 8 bases between. The CDR3 totals 14 residues. CDR3 region: CASAPSSGANVLTF. The CDR3 region has the DNA TGTGCCAGCGCCCCTAGCTCTGGGGCCAACGTCCTGACTTTC.

This rearrangement joins TRBV5-1 to TRBJ1-5, with D possibly matching TRBD1 (5 bases). V was pared by 4 bases and J by 0 bases, with 8 bases between. The V gene's germline CDR1 is SGHRS and CDR2 YFSETQ. The CDR3 loop spans 14 amino acids. The CDR3 nucleotides read TGCGCCAGCAGCCCCAGGGATAGCAATCAGCCCCAGCATTTT. It yields the protein CASSPRDSNQPQHF.

This clonotype was observed a few times. This chain links TRBV19 with TRBJ2-1, with TRBD2 identical over 12 bases. The CDR3 totals 15 residues. The junction had 6 bases not matched to a gene; V was cut back by 5 bases and J by 7 bases. Looked up from germline, CDR1 is LNHDA and CDR2 is SQIVND (reference sequence). The CDR3 DNA follows: TGTGCCAGTAGTGTGACTAGCGGGAGTGTGAATGAGCAGTTCTTC. Its protein product is CASSVTSGSVNEQFF.

This rearrangement joins TRBV18 to TRBJ2-7, with D possibly matching TRBD1 (6 bases). V lost 3 bases, J lost 2 bases, and 14 bases lay in between. The CDR3 sequence is 15 residues long. The V gene's germline CDR1 is KGHSH and CDR2 LQKENI. The CDR3 protein is CASSPEGQSPYEQYF. DNA of the CDR3: TGTGCCAGCTCACCGGAAGGACAGTCGCCCTACGAGCAGTACTTC.

This chain links TRBV20-1 with TRBJ2-7; TRBD1 might be the D (6 bases). CDR1 and CDR2 (germline): DFQATT, SNEGSKA (reference sequence). V dropped 3 bases and J dropped 4 bases, with 13 bases sitting between them. There are 13 residues in the CDR3. CDR3 residues: CSASRTVGYEQYF. CDR3 coding DNA: TGCAGTGCTAGCCGGACAGTGGGATACGAGCAGTACTTC.